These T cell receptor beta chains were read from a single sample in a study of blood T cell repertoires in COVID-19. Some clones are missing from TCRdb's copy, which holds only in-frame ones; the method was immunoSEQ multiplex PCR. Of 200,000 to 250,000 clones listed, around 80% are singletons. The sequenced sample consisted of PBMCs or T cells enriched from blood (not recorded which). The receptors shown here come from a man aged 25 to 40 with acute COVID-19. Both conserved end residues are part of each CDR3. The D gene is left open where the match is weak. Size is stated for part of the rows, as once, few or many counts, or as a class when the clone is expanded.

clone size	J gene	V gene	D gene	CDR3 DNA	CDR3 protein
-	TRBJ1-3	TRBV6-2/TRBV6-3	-	TGTGCCAGCAGTTACTCGGGGGCGACGGGAAACACCATATATTTT	CASSYSGATGNTIYF
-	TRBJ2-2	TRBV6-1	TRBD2	TGTGCCAGCAGTGCTCTAGCGGGGGGACTCACCGGGGAGCTGTTTTTT	CASSALAGGLTGELFF
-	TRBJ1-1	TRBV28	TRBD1	TGTGCCAGCAGTGGGGAGAGGGGGCGCATAAACACTGAAGCTTTCTTT	CASSGERGRINTEAFF
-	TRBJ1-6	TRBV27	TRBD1	TGTGCCAGCAGTCCTTCAGACTTGCCGGGACAGGGAGATTCACCCCTCCACTTT	CASSPSDLPGQGDSPLHF
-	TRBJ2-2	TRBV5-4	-	TGTGCCAGCGCACCAGCGAACACCGGGGAGCTGTTTTTT	CASAPANTGELFF
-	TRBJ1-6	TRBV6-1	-	TGTGCCAGCAGTGAAAGGGGTCTGCCCTATAATTCACCCCTCCACTTT	CASSERGLPYNSPLHF
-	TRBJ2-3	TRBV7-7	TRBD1	TGTGCCAGCAGCCCGAGGACAGGGGGTATCGGCACAGATACGCAGTATTTT	CASSPRTGGIGTDTQYF
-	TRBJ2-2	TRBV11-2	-	TGTGCCAGCAGCTTAGAAACCCCAGGGCTCGCCGGGGAGCTGTTTTTT	CASSLETPGLAGELFF
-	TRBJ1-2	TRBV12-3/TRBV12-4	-	TGTGCCAGCAGCGGTCTCGCCGGGGATGGCTACACCTTC	CASSGLAGDGYTF
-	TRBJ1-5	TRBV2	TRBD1	TGTGCCAGCAGGGACAGGGGTTCAAATCAGCCCCAGCATTTT	CASRDRGSNQPQHF
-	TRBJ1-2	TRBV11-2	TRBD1	TGTGCCAGCAGCGAGACAGGGACCTATGGCTACACCTTC	CASSETGTYGYTF
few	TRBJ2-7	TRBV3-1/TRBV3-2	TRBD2	TGTGCCAGCAGCCAGACTAGCGGCAACTACGAGCAGTACTTC	CASSQTSGNYEQYF
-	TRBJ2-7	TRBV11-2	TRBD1	TGTGCCAGCAGCTACGGGACAGGGGAATTTGAGCAGTACTTC	CASSYGTGEFEQYF
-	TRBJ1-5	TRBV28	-	TGTGCCAGTTCCACAGGAGGGATAGGTAATCAGCCCCAGCATTTT	CASSTGGIGNQPQHF
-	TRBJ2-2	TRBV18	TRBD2	TGTGCCAGCTCACCCCTAGCGGGGTCCGGGGAGCTGTTTTTT	CASSPLAGSGELFF
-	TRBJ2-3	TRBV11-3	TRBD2	TGTGCCAGCAGCTTATCAGGGAGGGAGGCAGATACGCAGTATTTT	CASSLSGREADTQYF
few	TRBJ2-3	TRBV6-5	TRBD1	TGTGCCACCAGACAGGGTTTAAGCACAGATACGCAGTATTTT	CATRQGLSTDTQYF
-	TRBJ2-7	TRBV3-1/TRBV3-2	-	TGTGCCAGCAGCCAAGGGCAGGGGATTGGCGAGCAGTACTTC	CASSQGQGIGEQYF
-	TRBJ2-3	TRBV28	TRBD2	TGTGCCAGCAGTTTTAGGTTGGGGGGGGATACGCAGTATTTT	CASSFRLGGDTQYF
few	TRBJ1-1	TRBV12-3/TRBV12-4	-	TGTGCCAGCAGTATTTTCCAGAACACTGAAGCTTTCTTT	CASSIFQNTEAFF
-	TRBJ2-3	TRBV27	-	TGTGCCAGCAGTTTCGGACAGTCAGATACGCAGTATTTT	CASSFGQSDTQYF
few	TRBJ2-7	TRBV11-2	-	TGTGCCAGCAGCTTATCTACCGGCGAGCAGTACTTC	CASSLSTGEQYF
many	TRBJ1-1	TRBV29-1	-	TGCAGCGTTACGGGCAGGGGTAGTTTCACTGAAGCTTTCTTT	CSVTGRGSFTEAFF
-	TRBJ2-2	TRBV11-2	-	TGTGCCAGCAGCTTATCATTCAGCACCGGGGAGCTGTTTTTT	CASSLSFSTGELFF
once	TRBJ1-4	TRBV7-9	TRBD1	TGTGCCAGCAGCACCGGGACAGCGGCTGAAAAACTGTTTTTT	CASSTGTAAEKLFF
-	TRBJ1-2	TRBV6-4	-	TGTGCCAGCAGTGACTCCCGAGACTCGTCCGGGGGTGGCTACACCTTC	CASSDSRDSSGGGYTF
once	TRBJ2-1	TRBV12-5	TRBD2	TGTGCTAGTGGTTTTGGTAGCGGGGGGCATGAGTACAATGAGCAGTTCTTC	CASGFGSGGHEYNEQFF
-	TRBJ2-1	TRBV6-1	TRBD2	TGTGCCAGCAGTGCGGCCAGCGGGGGGTCCTACAATGAGCAGTTCTTC	CASSAASGGSYNEQFF
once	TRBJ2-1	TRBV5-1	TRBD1	TGCGCCAGCAGTCAGGGGGCGGATGAGCAGTTCTTC	CASSQGADEQFF
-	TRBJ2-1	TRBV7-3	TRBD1	TGTGCCAGCAGCCTGGACAGGGGCAATGAGCAGTTCTTC	CASSLDRGNEQFF
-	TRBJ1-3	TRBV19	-	TGTGCCACCCGACAGGCCTCTGGAAACACCATATATTTT	CATRQASGNTIYF
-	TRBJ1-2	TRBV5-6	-	TGTGCCAGCAGCTTGAACGCGGGACGGTCTTTTTATGGCTACACCTTC	CASSLNAGRSFYGYTF
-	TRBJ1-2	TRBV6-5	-	TGTGCCAGCTCTGACCGAGGAGGGTATGGCTACACCTTC	CASSDRGGYGYTF
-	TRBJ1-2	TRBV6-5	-	TGTGCCAGCTGGGTTATGGGGCTCGACTATGGCTACACCTTC	CASWVMGLDYGYTF
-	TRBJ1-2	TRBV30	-	TGTGCCTGGAGTGTAAGGGCAGGGAACTATGGCTACACCTTC	CAWSVRAGNYGYTF
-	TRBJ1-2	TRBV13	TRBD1	TGTGCCAGCAGCTTAGGGACAGGGGACTATGGCTACACCTTC	CASSLGTGDYGYTF
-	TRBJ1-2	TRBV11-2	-	TGTGCCAGCAGCTTAGCGTTCACCCGAGGGATTGGGGGCTACACCTTC	CASSLAFTRGIGGYTF
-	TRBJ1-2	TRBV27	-	TGTGCCAGCAGTCTGGGGGGGTTCTATGGCTACACCTTC	CASSLGGFYGYTF
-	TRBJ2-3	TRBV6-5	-	TGTGCCAGCAGTTACCCCGGGGGAGATACGCAGTATTTT	CASSYPGGDTQYF
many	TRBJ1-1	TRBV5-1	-	TGCGCCAGCAGCCCCCGAGGGGGGGGCGACACTGAAGCTTTCTTT	CASSPRGGGDTEAFF